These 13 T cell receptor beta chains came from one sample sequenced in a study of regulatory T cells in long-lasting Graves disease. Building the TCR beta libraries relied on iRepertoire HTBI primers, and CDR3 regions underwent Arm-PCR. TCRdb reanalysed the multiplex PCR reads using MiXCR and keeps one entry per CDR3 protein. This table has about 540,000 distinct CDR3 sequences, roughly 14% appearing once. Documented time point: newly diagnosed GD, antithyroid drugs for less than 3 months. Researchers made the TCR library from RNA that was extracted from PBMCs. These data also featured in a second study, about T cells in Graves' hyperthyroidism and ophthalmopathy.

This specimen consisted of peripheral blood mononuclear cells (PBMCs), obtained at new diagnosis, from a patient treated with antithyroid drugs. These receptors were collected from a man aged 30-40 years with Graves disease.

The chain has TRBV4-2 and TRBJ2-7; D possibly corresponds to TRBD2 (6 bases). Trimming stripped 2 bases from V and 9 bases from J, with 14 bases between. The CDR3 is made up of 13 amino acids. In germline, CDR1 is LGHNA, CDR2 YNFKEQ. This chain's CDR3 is CASSQPGPGGQYF. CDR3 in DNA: TGTGCCAGCAGCCAACCCGGGCCCGGGGGGCAGTACTTC.

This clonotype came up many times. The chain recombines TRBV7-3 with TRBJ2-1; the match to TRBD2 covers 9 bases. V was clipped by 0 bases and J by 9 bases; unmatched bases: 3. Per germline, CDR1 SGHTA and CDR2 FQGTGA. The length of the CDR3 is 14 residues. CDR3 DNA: TGTGCCAGCAGCTTAACCCTTAGCGGGGGTGAGCAGTTCTTC. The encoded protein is CASSLTLSGGEQFF. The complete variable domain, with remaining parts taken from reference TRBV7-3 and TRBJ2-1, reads GAGVSQTPSNKVTEKGKYVELRCDPISGHTALYWYRQSLGQGPEFLIYFQGTGAADDSGLPNDRFFAVRPEGSVSTLKIQRTERGDSAVYLCASSLTLSGGEQFFGPGTRLTVL.

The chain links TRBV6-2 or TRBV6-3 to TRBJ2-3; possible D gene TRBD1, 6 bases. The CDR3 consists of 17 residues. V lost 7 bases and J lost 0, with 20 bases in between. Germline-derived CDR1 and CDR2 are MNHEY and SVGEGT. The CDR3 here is CASTRKWDITSTDTQYF. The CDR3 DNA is TGTGCCAGCACTCGCAAGTGGGACATCACTAGCACAGATACGCAGTATTTT.

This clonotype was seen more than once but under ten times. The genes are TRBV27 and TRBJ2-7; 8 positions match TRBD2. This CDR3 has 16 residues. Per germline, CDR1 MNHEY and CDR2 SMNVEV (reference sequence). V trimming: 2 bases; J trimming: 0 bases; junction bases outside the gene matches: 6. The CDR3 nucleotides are TGTGCCAGCAGTTTAGAGGGTAGCGGGAACTCCTACGAGCAGTACTTC. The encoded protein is CASSLEGSGNSYEQYF.

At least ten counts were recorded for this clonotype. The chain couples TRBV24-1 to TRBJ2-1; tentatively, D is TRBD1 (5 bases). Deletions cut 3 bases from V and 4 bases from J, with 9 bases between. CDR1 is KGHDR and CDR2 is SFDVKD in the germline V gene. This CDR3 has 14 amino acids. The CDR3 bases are TGTGCCACCAGTGATCCGTCAGGGTACAATGAGCAGTTCTTC. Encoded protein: CATSDPSGYNEQFF.

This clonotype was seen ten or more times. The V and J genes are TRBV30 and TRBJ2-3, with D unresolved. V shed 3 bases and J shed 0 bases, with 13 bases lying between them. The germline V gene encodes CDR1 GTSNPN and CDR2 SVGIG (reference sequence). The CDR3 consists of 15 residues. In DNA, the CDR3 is TGTGCCTGGAGACGGAGTCTTGCTAGCACAGATACGCAGTATTTT. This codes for CAWRRSLASTDTQYF.

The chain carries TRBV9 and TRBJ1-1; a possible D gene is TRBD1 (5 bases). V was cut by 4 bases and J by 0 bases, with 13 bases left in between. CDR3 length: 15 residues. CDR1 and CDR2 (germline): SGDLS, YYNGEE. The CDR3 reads CASSPRGILNTEAFF. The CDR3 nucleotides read TGTGCCAGCAGCCCCCGGGGGATTCTGAACACTGAAGCTTTCTTT.

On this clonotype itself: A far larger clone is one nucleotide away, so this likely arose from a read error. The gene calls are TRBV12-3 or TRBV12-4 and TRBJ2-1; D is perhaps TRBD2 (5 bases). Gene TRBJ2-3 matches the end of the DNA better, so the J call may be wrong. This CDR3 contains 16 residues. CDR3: CASSPLDWDSTDAQYF. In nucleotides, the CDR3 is TGTGCCAGCAGTCCCTTGGACTGGGATAGCACAGATGCGCAGTATTTT.

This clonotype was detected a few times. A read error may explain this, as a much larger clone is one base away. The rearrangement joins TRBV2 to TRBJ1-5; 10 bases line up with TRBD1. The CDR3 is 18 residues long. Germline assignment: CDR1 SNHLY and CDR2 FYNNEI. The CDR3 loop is CASRRYGTGVYSSQPQHF. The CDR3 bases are TGTGCCAGCAGACGATACGGGACAGGGGTCTATAGCAGTCAGCCCCAGCATTTT.

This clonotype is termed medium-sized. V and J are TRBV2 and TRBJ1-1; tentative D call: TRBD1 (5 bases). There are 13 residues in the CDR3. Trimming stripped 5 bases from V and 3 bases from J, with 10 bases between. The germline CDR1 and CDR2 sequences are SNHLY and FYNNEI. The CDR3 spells CASSKQVDTEAFF. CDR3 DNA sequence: TGTGCCAGCAGTAAACAGGTGGACACTGAAGCTTTCTTT. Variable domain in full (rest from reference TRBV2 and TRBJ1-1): EPEVTQTPSHQVTQMGQEVILRCVPISNHLYFYWYRQILGQKVEFLVSFYNNEISEKSEIFDDQFSVERPDGSNFTLKIRSTKLEDSAMYFCASSKQVDTEAFFGQGTRLTVV.

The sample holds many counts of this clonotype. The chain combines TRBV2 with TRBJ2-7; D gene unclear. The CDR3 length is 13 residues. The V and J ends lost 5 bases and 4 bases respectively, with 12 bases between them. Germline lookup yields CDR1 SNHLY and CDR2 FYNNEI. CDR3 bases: TGTGCCAGCAGTCCAAATGGGAATTACGAGCAGTACTTC. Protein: CASSPNGNYEQYF.

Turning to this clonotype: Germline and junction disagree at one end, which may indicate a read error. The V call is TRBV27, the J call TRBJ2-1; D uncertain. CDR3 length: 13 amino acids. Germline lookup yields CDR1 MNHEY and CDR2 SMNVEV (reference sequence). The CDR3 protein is CAGRRPTSHEQFF. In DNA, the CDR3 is TGTGCCGGCAGACGGCCCACATCCCACGAGCAGTTCTTC.

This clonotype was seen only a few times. The CDR3 sequence is CAWSAETNPEKLFF. The CDR3, as DNA: TGTGCCTGGAGTGCAGAAACCAACCCTGAAAAACTGTTTTTT. This chain joins TRBV30 and TRBJ1-4, with no clear D. Germline V gene sequence: CDR1 GTSNPN, CDR2 SVGIG (reference sequence). The CDR3 spans 14 residues. The germline V and J ends were trimmed by 1 base and 7 bases, with 13 bases remaining between them.